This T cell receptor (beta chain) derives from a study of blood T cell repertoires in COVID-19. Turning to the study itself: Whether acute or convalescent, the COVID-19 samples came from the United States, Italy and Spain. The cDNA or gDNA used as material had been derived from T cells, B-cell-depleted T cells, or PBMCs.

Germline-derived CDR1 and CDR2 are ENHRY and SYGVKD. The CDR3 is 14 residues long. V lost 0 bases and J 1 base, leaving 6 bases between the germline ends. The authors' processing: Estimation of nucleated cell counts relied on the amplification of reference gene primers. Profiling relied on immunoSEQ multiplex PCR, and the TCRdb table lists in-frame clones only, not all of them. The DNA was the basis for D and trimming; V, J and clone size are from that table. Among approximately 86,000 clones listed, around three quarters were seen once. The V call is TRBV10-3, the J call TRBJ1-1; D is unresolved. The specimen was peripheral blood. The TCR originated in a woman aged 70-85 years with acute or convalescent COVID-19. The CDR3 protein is CAISESRGNTEAFF. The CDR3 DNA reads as TGTGCCATCAGTGAGTCCCGGGGGAACACTGAAGCTTTCTTT.